Listed here are 14 T cell receptor beta chains from one sample, sequenced in a study of shared clonotypes between healthy human individuals. As defined, naive CD8 cells were CD45RO-negative and positively selected for CCR7, with terminally differentiated effector memory CD45RA+ cells excluded. The data were produced by immunoSEQ multiplex PCR, yet TCRdb's version contains in-frame clones alone and is incomplete. The sample includes about 2.1 million clones, approximately 94% of them seen just once. Specimen: naive CD8+ T cells from PBMCs. These receptors originate from a man aged 18 to 29 in good health. Some clones in this sample may be carry-over from other donors' samples.

The V call is TRBV7-9, the J call TRBJ2-1; 7 nucleotides line up with TRBD1. The V gene's germline CDR1 is SEHNR and CDR2 FQNEAQ (reference sequence). The CDR3 length is 15 residues. V lost 5 bases and J lost 7; bases outside the gene matches: 11. CDR3 in amino acids: CASSHRDRIVNEQFF. The CDR3 DNA sequence: TGTGCCAGCAGCCATAGGGACAGAATCGTTAATGAGCAGTTCTTC.

This chain connects TRBV25-1 to TRBJ2-2, with D possibly being TRBD2 (6 bases). The germline V gene has CDR1 MGHDK and CDR2 SYGVNS. Trimming removed 4 bases at V and 4 bases at J, with 10 bases between. The length of the CDR3 is 14 residues. CDR3 residues: CASSGAGFTGELFF. The CDR3 DNA is TGTGCCAGCAGTGGGGCGGGGTTCACCGGGGAGCTGTTTTTT.

This sequence joins TRBV10-3 and TRBJ2-5; D not certain. V was trimmed by 6 bases and J by 5 bases, leaving 13 bases between them. The germline V gene has CDR1 ENHRY and CDR2 SYGVKD. CDR3 length: 13 residues. The CDR3 DNA is TGTGCCATCAGCACTCCGGGTTCGGAGACCCAGTACTTC. As protein: CAISTPGSETQYF.

In DNA form, the CDR3 reads TGTGCCAGCAGCCCTAGGGGGGGGTTTCTGGCTGAAGCTTTCTTT. The encoded protein is CASSPRGGFLAEAFF. J is TRBJ1-1 and V is TRBV9; weak D call: TRBD1 (6 bases). The CDR3 has 15 residues. CDR1 is SGDLS and CDR2 is YYNGEE in the germline V gene. V gave up 4 bases and J gave up 6 bases, with 19 bases separating them.

The chain links TRBV10-2 to TRBJ2-4; D ambiguous. The CDR3 consists of 16 residues. Germline CDR1 and CDR2: WSHSY and SAAADI. With 3 bases removed from V and 0 bases from J, the gap between germline ends came to 12 bases. CDR3 in amino acids: CASSEPTGIAKNIQYF. CDR3 in DNA: TGCGCCAGCAGTGAACCGACCGGTATAGCCAAAAACATTCAGTACTTC.

The chain couples TRBV15 to TRBJ2-2; no firm D call. V lost 5 bases, J lost 6 bases, and 13 bases lay in between. Germline assignment: CDR1 LNHNV and CDR2 YYDKDF (reference sequence). The CDR3 is 14 amino acids. Here the CDR3 reads CATSDERTPGELFF. CDR3 in DNA: TGTGCCACCAGCGATGAACGGACGCCCGGGGAGCTGTTTTTT.

This sequence joins TRBV11-2 and TRBJ2-7, with 8 bases matching TRBD2. The CDR3 totals 16 residues. After removal of 5 bases from V and 3 bases from J, the junction contained 12 bases not matched to a gene. CDR1 and CDR2 from the germline V gene are SGHAT and FQNNGV. This CDR3 reads CASSPGGLAGLYEQYF. CDR3 DNA sequence: TGTGCCAGCAGCCCCGGGGGCCTAGCGGGTCTCTACGAGCAGTACTTC.

This chain joins TRBV5-8 and TRBJ2-1, with 7 bases aligning to TRBD2. The CDR3 is made up of 15 amino acids. The V gene's germline CDR1 is SGHTS and CDR2 YDEGEE. Germline trimming cut 1 base from V and 8 bases from J; bases unmatched to any gene: 9. CDR3 sequence (DNA): TGTGCCAGCAGCTTGCGTGGCGGGAGTATCCATGAGCAGTTCTTC. Residues: CASSLRGGSIHEQFF. Full variable domain (rest looked up from reference TRBV5-8 and TRBJ2-1): EAGVTQSPTHLIKTRGQQATLRCSPISGHTSVYWYQQALGLGLQFLLWYDEGEERNRGNFPPRFSGRQFPNYSSELNVNALELEDSALYLCASSLRGGSIHEQFFGPGTRLTVL.

The chain is built from TRBV6-5 and TRBJ2-7, with 7 nucleotides matching TRBD1. This CDR3 region has 15 residues. J was trimmed by 6 bases and V by 0 bases; bases with no gene match: 8. CDR1 and CDR2 (germline): MNHEY, SVGAGI. CDR3 residues: CASSYSIPPGGEQYF. CDR3 coding DNA: TGTGCCAGCAGTTACTCTATCCCCCCAGGGGGCGAGCAGTACTTC.

The chain uses TRBV7-3 and TRBJ2-1; 10 positions match TRBD2. Germline CDR1 reads SGHTA; CDR2 reads FQGTGA. The length of the CDR3 is 18 residues. V trimming: 1 base; J trimming: 4 bases; junction bases outside the gene matches: 10. The CDR3 coding sequence is TGTGCCAGCAGCTTAAGTTTTCCCGCTAGCGGGGGATACAATGAGCAGTTCTTC. It codes for CASSLSFPASGGYNEQFF.

The rearrangement uses TRBV7-9 and TRBJ2-1; maybe TRBD1 (5 bases). Germline CDR1 SEHNR, CDR2 FQNEAQ (reference sequence). Deletions cut 4 bases from V and 6 bases from J, with 16 bases between. The CDR3 has 15 residues. CDR3 in amino acids: CASSSPGRVGNEQFF. CDR3 bases: TGTGCCAGCAGCTCTCCAGGCAGGGTGGGCAATGAGCAGTTCTTC.

This rearrangement joins TRBV27 to TRBJ2-1; the match to TRBD1 covers 8 bases. With V trimmed by 6 bases and J by 3 bases, 4 bases remained unmatched. Germline V CDR1 and CDR2: MNHEY, SMNVEV (reference sequence). This CDR3 region has 14 residues. CDR3 in DNA: TGTGCCAGCAGCAGGACAGGGAACTACAATGAGCAGTTCTTC. It specifies CASSRTGNYNEQFF.

V and J are TRBV7-2 and TRBJ2-5, with 8 positions matching TRBD2. The CDR3 is 16 residues long. Germline V gives CDR1 SGHTA, CDR2 FQGNSA. Germline trimming cut 2 bases from V and 5 bases from J; bases unmatched to any gene: 10. CDR3 nucleotides: TGTGCCAGCAGCTTATCGAGCGGGAGTGGCTGGGAGACCCAGTACTTC. This encodes CASSLSSGSGWETQYF.

Concerning this clone itself: At the DNA level, this CDR3 is encoded by other sequences in the same sample as well. This chain connects TRBV5-1 to TRBJ2-7; possibly TRBD1 for D (5 bases). The CDR3 is 13 residues long. V lost 3 bases and J lost 2, with 9 bases in between. The germline gives CDR1 SGHRS, CDR2 YFSETQ. The chain's CDR3 is CASSSRTTYEQYF. Here the CDR3 DNA reads TGCGCCAGCAGCTCCCGGACAACCTACGAGCAGTACTTC. Supplemented by reference TRBV5-1 and TRBJ2-7, the full variable domain reads KAGVTQTPRYLIKTRGQQVTLSCSPISGHRSVSWYQQTPGQGLQFLFEYFSETQRNKGNFPGRFSGRQFSNSRSEMNVSTLELGDSALYLCASSSRTTYEQYFGPGTRLTVT.